One and the same sample provided the 25 T cell receptor beta chains below, sequenced in a study of Ad26.COV2.S vaccination and SARS-CoV-2 variants. TCRdb's table, derived via immunoSEQ multiplex PCR, lists solely in-frame clones and lacks some. The data show about 350,000 clones, about 85% seen once. Treatment indicated: 15 to 20 received Ad26.COV2.S at low or high dose, single or two shots; five or six received placebo; per-sample allocation not given. Sample collection was performed on day 63 after the first vaccine or placebo injection. The sample was peripheral blood, taken in a trial of Ad26.COV2.S vaccine versus placebo. These receptors came from a person between 18 and 65 years old who received the Ad26.COV2.S COVID-19 vaccine or a placebo.

The CDR3 DNA sequence: TGTGCCAGCAGCACCACGGGGGGGGCTAGCTATGGCTACACCTTC. Residues: CASSTTGGASYGYTF. The gene calls are TRBV7-2 and TRBJ1-2; a weak D match, TRBD1 (6 bases). Trimming shortened V by 5 bases and J by 4 bases, and 17 bases separated the two germline ends. There are 15 residues in the CDR3. Germline V CDR1 and CDR2: SGHTA, FQGNSA. Filled out from reference TRBV7-2 and TRBJ1-2, the complete variable domain reads GAGVSQSPSNKVTEKGKDVELRCDPISGHTALYWYRQSLGQGLEFLIYFQGNSAPDKSGLPSDRFSAERTGGSVSTLTIQRTQQEDSAVYLCASSTTGGASYGYTFGSGTRLTVV.

The J gene is TRBJ1-5, the V gene TRBV7-8; D is unresolved. Germline values: CDR1 SGHVS, CDR2 FQNEAQ. The ends were cut back, 4 bases at V and 4 bases at J, with 8 bases in the middle. The CDR3 totals 13 residues. The CDR3 DNA reads TGTGCCAGCAGCTCGACCGGGAATCAGCCCCAGCATTTT. The encoded protein is CASSSTGNQPQHF.

This chain links TRBV11-2 with TRBJ2-1, with 8 bases identical to TRBD1. The junction had 4 bases not matched to a gene; V was cut back by 5 bases and J by 1 base. The CDR3 loop spans 15 amino acids. CDR1 is SGHAT and CDR2 is FQNNGV in the germline V gene. Here the CDR3 reads CASSPRTGSYNEQFF. CDR3 bases: TGTGCCAGCAGCCCACGGACAGGGTCCTACAATGAGCAGTTCTTC.

The rearrangement uses TRBV2 and TRBJ2-5, with D possibly called TRBD1 or TRBD2 (5 bases each). The germline V and J ends were trimmed by 3 bases and 1 base, with 15 bases remaining between them. CDR3 length: 16 amino acids. Germline lookup yields CDR1 SNHLY and CDR2 FYNNEI. The CDR3 DNA reads as TGTGCCAGCAGTGAGTCTGTGGTGGGACCCCAAGAGACCCAGTACTTC. Its translation: CASSESVVGPQETQYF.

V gene TRBV13 combines with J gene TRBJ2-1; no clear D. V was trimmed by 2 bases and J by 5 bases, leaving 13 bases between them. The CDR3 has 15 amino acids. The germline V gene has CDR1 PRHDT and CDR2 FYEKMQ (reference sequence). The CDR3 DNA follows: TGTGCCAGCAGCTTAATTCAGTCCGACCACAATGAGCAGTTCTTC. It is translated as CASSLIQSDHNEQFF.

The V call is TRBV5-6, the J call TRBJ1-6, with no clear D. The V gene lost 2 bases and the J gene lost 4 bases, with 13 bases spanning the gap. Germline V lookup: CDR1 SGHDT, CDR2 YYEEEE. The CDR3 has 16 amino acids. CDR3 protein: CASSLSEMGYNSPLHF. The CDR3 coding sequence is TGTGCCAGCAGCTTAAGTGAAATGGGGTATAATTCACCCCTCCACTTT. The complete variable domain, with remaining parts taken from reference TRBV5-6 and TRBJ1-6, reads DAGVTQSPTHLIKTRGQQVTLRCSPKSGHDTVSWYQQALGQGPQFIFQYYEEEERQRGNFPDRFSGHQFPNYSSELNVNALLLGDSALYLCASSLSEMGYNSPLHFGNGTRLTVT.

The rearrangement uses TRBV10-3 and TRBJ2-7, with D unresolved. The CDR3 contains 16 residues. V lost 0 bases and J 6 bases, leaving 18 bases between the germline ends. Germline-derived CDR1 and CDR2 are ENHRY and SYGVKD. CDR3 residues: CAISESSYFGSREQYF. The DNA for the CDR3 is TGTGCCATCAGTGAGTCGAGTTATTTCGGCAGTCGCGAGCAGTACTTC.

The genes are TRBV11-2 and TRBJ2-1; perhaps TRBD1 as D (6 bases). Germline assignment: CDR1 SGHAT and CDR2 FQNNGV. The CDR3 extends over 14 amino acids. V lost 5 bases and J 5 bases, leaving 13 bases between the germline ends. Here the CDR3 reads CASSRPGAHNEQFF. The CDR3 DNA follows: TGTGCCAGCAGCCGTCCAGGGGCCCACAATGAGCAGTTCTTC.

This rearrangement joins TRBV19 to TRBJ2-1; D gene uncertain. CDR3 length: 14 residues. Germline V gene lookup returns CDR1 LNHDA and CDR2 SQIVND (reference sequence). With 4 bases removed from V and 2 bases from J, the gap between germline ends came to 9 bases. The CDR3 loop reads CASSKQHTYNEQFF. CDR3 DNA sequence: TGTGCCAGTAGTAAACAGCACACCTACAATGAGCAGTTCTTC.

The V and J genes are TRBV18 and TRBJ2-3; a possible D gene is TRBD2 (5 bases). CDR1 is KGHSH and CDR2 is LQKENI in the germline V gene. The CDR3 has 15 residues. With 8 bases removed from V and 0 bases from J, the gap between germline ends came to 15 bases. CDR3 sequence (DNA): TGTGCCAGCAGCGTTCAATCGGGAAGCACAGATACGCAGTATTTT. Its translation is CASSVQSGSTDTQYF.

The chain uses TRBV23-1 and TRBJ2-5; D unclear. Being an ORF, TRBV23-1 has a function that is uncertain. Trimming cost V 4 bases and J 4 bases, with 16 bases left between them. The CDR3 consists of 15 residues. The CDR3 spells CASSRRESNGETQYF. The CDR3 bases are TGCGCCAGCAGTCGAAGGGAAAGCAATGGAGAGACCCAGTACTTC.

This clone was seen a few times. The gene calls are TRBV9 and TRBJ2-7; D gene uncertain. V lost 0 bases, J lost 7 bases, and 8 bases lay in between. CDR1 is SGDLS, CDR2 YYNGEE, per germline. The CDR3 extends over 12 amino acids. The CDR3 here is CASSVAQGEQYF. CDR3 coding DNA: TGTGCCAGCAGCGTAGCACAAGGGGAGCAGTACTTC.

The V gene is TRBV5-1, the J gene TRBJ2-5, with unresolved D. The CDR3 is 14 amino acids. CDR1 and CDR2 from the germline V gene are SGHRS and YFSETQ. With 2 bases removed from V and 4 bases from J, the gap between germline ends came to 12 bases. CDR3 region: CASSFEQNGETQYF. CDR3 in DNA: TGCGCCAGCAGCTTCGAACAGAACGGAGAGACCCAGTACTTC. The full variable domain, with the rest looked up from reference TRBV5-1 and TRBJ2-5, is KAGVTQTPRYLIKTRGQQVTLSCSPISGHRSVSWYQQTPGQGLQFLFEYFSETQRNKGNFPGRFSGRQFSNSRSEMNVSTLELGDSALYLCASSFEQNGETQYFGPGTRLLVL.

This chain links TRBV5-6 with TRBJ1-2; D may be TRBD1 (6 bases). V gave up 0 bases and J gave up 4 bases, with 13 bases separating them. Per the germline V gene, CDR1 is SGHDT and CDR2 is YYEEEE. The CDR3 has 15 amino acids. CDR3: CASSLEAGDGYGYTF. The CDR3 nucleotides are TGTGCCAGCAGCTTGGAGGCAGGGGACGGCTATGGCTACACCTTC.

The chain couples TRBV30 to TRBJ1-3; D not certain. Trimming took off 2 bases at V and 4 bases at J, with 9 bases between the two ends. Per the germline V gene, CDR1 is GTSNPN and CDR2 is SVGIG (reference sequence). This CDR3 region has 13 residues. Here the CDR3 DNA reads TGTGCCTGGAGTAGGACTCTCGGAAACACCATATATTTT. Its translation is CAWSRTLGNTIYF.

The CDR3 region is CASSFRRNNEQFF. The CDR3 DNA follows: TGTGCCAGTAGTTTCCGGAGGAACAATGAGCAGTTCTTC. The V gene is TRBV19, the J gene TRBJ2-1; tentative D call: TRBD2 (5 bases). With 5 bases removed from V and 5 bases from J, the gap between germline ends came to 10 bases. The CDR3 covers 13 residues. The germline CDR1 and CDR2 sequences are LNHDA and SQIVND (reference sequence).

This chain joins TRBV3-1 (or the pseudogene TRBV3-2) and TRBJ2-3; TRBD2 matches 9 bases. CDR3 length: 15 amino acids. Germline-derived CDR1 and CDR2 are LGHDT and YNNKEL (reference sequence). The junction had 2 bases not matched to a gene; V was cut back by 1 base and J by 3 bases. CDR3 bases: TGTGCCAGCAGCCAAGGGAGCGGGAGGACAGATACGCAGTATTTT. As protein: CASSQGSGRTDTQYF.

The J gene is TRBJ1-2, the V gene TRBV6-1; 7 bases fit TRBD1. The CDR3 extends over 14 amino acids. Germline CDR1 is MNHNS and CDR2 is SASEGT. V trimming: 2 bases; J trimming: 8 bases; junction bases outside the gene matches: 8. DNA for the CDR3: TGTGCCAGCAGTGAATTAGGACAGGCGGGCGGCTACACCTTC. Amino acid sequence: CASSELGQAGGYTF.

This clone appeared a single time. The V gene is TRBV13, the J gene TRBJ1-1; 10 nucleotides align to TRBD1. J lost 3 bases, V lost 4 bases, and 8 bases had no gene match. The CDR3 contains 16 residues. Per the germline V gene, CDR1 is PRHDT and CDR2 is FYEKMQ (reference sequence). The CDR3 is CASSYTGTGVYTEAFF. The DNA for the CDR3 is TGTGCCAGCAGCTACACCGGGACAGGGGTATACACTGAAGCTTTCTTT.

This chain links TRBV7-9 with TRBJ2-7; possibly TRBD2 for D (6 bases). The germline V and J ends were trimmed by 1 base and 2 bases, with 6 bases remaining between them. The CDR3 spans 13 residues. Per the germline V gene, CDR1 is SEHNR and CDR2 is FQNEAQ (reference sequence). CDR3: CASSLGGTYEQYF. The CDR3 DNA sequence: TGTGCCAGCAGCTTAGGCGGGACCTACGAGCAGTACTTC.

This clone was found a few times. V gene TRBV5-4 combines with J gene TRBJ1-2; weak D call: TRBD1 (6 bases). The CDR3 has 14 amino acids. Deletions cut 0 bases from V and 3 bases from J, with 9 bases between. In germline, CDR1 is SGHNT, CDR2 YYREEE (reference sequence). CDR3 loop: CASSLDRDHYGYTF. DNA for the CDR3: TGTGCCAGCAGCTTGGACAGGGACCACTATGGCTACACCTTC.

The chain carries TRBV4-1 and TRBJ2-3; D perhaps matches TRBD2 (6 bases). The V gene lost 4 bases and the J gene lost 3 bases, with 11 bases spanning the gap. Per germline, CDR1 MGHRA and CDR2 YSYEKL. CDR3 length: 14 amino acids. The CDR3 loop is CASSLGRGTDTQYF. CDR3 nucleotide sequence: TGCGCCAGCAGCCTCGGACGGGGGACAGATACGCAGTATTTT.

This chain links TRBV2 with TRBJ1-1; 9 bases agree with TRBD1. J was trimmed by 4 bases and V by 6 bases; bases with no gene match: 6. Germline V gene data show CDR1 as SNHLY and CDR2 as FYNNEI. The CDR3 has 14 amino acids. CDR3 residues: CASRTDRGSTEAFF. DNA for the CDR3: TGTGCCAGCAGAACTGACAGGGGGAGCACTGAAGCTTTCTTT. Full variable domain (remainder filled in from reference TRBV2 and TRBJ1-1): EPEVTQTPSHQVTQMGQEVILRCVPISNHLYFYWYRQILGQKVEFLVSFYNNEISEKSEIFDDQFSVERPDGSNFTLKIRSTKLEDSAMYFCASRTDRGSTEAFFGQGTRLTVV.

Concerning this clone: This sample includes further DNA sequences coding for the same CDR3. The V gene is TRBV12-3 or TRBV12-4, the J gene TRBJ1-3; D is uncertain. The CDR3 loop spans 13 amino acids. The ends were cut back, 3 bases at V and 2 bases at J, with 5 bases in the middle. The CDR3 protein is CASSFGAGNTIYF. CDR3 bases: TGTGCCAGCAGTTTCGGGGCTGGAAACACCATATATTTT.

This sequence joins TRBV21-1 and TRBJ1-4. TRBV21-1 is a pseudogene segment. The CDR3 runs to 11 residues. The DNA for the CDR3 is TGTGCCAGCAGCAAAAATGAAAAACTGTTTTTT. Translated: CASSKNEKLFF.